This entry lists 8 T cell receptor beta chains sequenced from one sample in a study of MAIT cells during Salmonella Paratyphi A infection. No antigen has been assigned to these receptors. Study-wide findings and caveats: Infection appeared not to change oligoclonal MAIT cell TRBV usage, which favoured TRBV20 and TRBV6.

TCRdb reprocessed the 5' RACE reads with MiXCR, giving one entry per CDR3 protein. This sample yields about 1,000 distinct CDR3 sequences, of which approximately 23% are seen a single time; around 43% belongs to the top ten. The time point was: after infection, following antibiotic treatment. Valpha7.2+ CD161+ T cells were sorted by flow cytometry as MAIT cells. Specimen: MAIT cells from blood, collected at the last sampling point of the challenge study. All receptors come from a person between 18 and 69 years old who was deliberately infected with Salmonella Paratyphi A in a paratyphoid fever challenge study.

This clonotype was seen a handful of times. The chain has TRBV7-6 and TRBJ2-3; 8 bases map to TRBD2. The trim removed 5 bases at V and 2 bases at J, leaving 3 bases unmatched. The CDR3 contains 14 residues. The V gene's germline CDR1 is SGHVS and CDR2 FNYEAQ. The CDR3 nucleotides read TGTGCCAGCAGCCGAGCGGGGGCCACAGATACGCAGTATTTT. It codes for CASSRAGATDTQYF.

The chain employs TRBV4-3 and TRBJ1-6, with D unclear. V was cut by 1 base and J by 14 bases, with 15 bases left in between. CDR3 length equals 14 residues. Germline values: CDR1 LGHNA, CDR2 YSLEER. The DNA of the CDR3 is TGCGCCAGCAGCCAAGGTCTCTTCATCGGAGCCCTCCACTTT. This gives the protein CASSQGLFIGALHF.

This clonotype is classed as hyperexpanded. The chain joins TRBV19 to TRBJ2-1; possibly TRBD1 or TRBD2 for D (5 bases each). This CDR3 is 17 amino acids long. Germline V lookup: CDR1 LNHDA, CDR2 SQIVND (reference sequence). Trimming cost V 4 bases and J 0 bases, with 16 bases left between them. The CDR3 sequence: CASSTHFGASSYNEQFF. Written as DNA, the CDR3 is TGTGCCAGTAGTACCCATTTCGGGGCGAGCTCCTACAATGAGCAGTTCTTC.

The CDR3 spells CSARDRIGGDTGELFF. The CDR3 DNA sequence: TGCAGTGCTAGAGATCGCATAGGGGGTGACACCGGGGAGCTGTTTTTT. This chain joins TRBV20-1 and TRBJ2-2, with D perhaps matching TRBD1 (6 bases). In germline, CDR1 is DFQATT, CDR2 SNEGSKA (reference sequence). The germline V and J ends were trimmed by 0 bases and 3 bases, with 14 bases remaining between them. The CDR3 loop spans 16 amino acids.

Concerning this clonotype itself: This sequence may be a read error, since a much larger clone differs from it by one base. The CDR3 region has the DNA TGCAGTGCTCTCGAGGACAGGGACACTGAATCTTTCTTT. Translation: CSALEDRDTESFF. The gene calls are TRBV20-1 and TRBJ1-1; 8 bases match TRBD1. Germline lookup yields CDR1 DFQATT and CDR2 SNEGSKA (reference sequence). This CDR3 comprises 13 residues.

The J gene is TRBJ2-2, the V gene TRBV4-2; D is possibly TRBD2 (6 bases). The CDR3 sequence is 17 residues long. V was clipped by 0 bases and J by 6 bases, with 17 bases between them. Germline V gives CDR1 LGHNA, CDR2 YNFKEQ. The CDR3 loop reads CASSQELAGMGAGELFF. CDR3 nucleotides: TGTGCCAGCAGCCAAGAACTAGCAGGGATGGGCGCCGGGGAGCTGTTTTTT.

V gene TRBV21-1 combines with J gene TRBJ1-1; the DNA was not used to check the table's D call, TRBD1. TRBV21-1 is designated a pseudogene. The CDR3 loop spans 15 amino acids. Here the CDR3 DNA reads TGTGCCAGCAGCGCGCCGACGGTAAGGAGGACTGAAGCTTTCTTT. Its protein is CASSAPTVRRTEAFF.

There are a few counts of this clonotype. The J gene is TRBJ2-2, the V gene TRBV6-2 or TRBV6-3; D might be TRBD2 (7 bases). The CDR3 runs 14 residues. Trimming removed 6 bases at V and 6 bases at J, with 14 bases between. Germline assignment: CDR1 MNHEY and CDR2 SVGEGT. The CDR3 nucleotides read TGTGCCAGCAGCGGAGGGGGGGACTCCGGGGAGCTGTTTTTT. It yields the protein CASSGGGDSGELFF.